This T cell receptor (beta chain) was sequenced during a study of a mutant IDH1 vaccine in newly diagnosed glioma. Turning to the study itself: Administration of eight vaccinations to patients took place in weeks 1, 3, 5, 7, 11, 15, 19, 23.

The sample's time point: week 23, last vaccination. The vaccine gave 300 ug of a 20-mer mutant IDH1 peptide subcutaneously per dose. A note on this clone: What it binds is unknown.

The CDR3 is 14 residues long. Germline CDR1 is MNHEY and CDR2 is SMNVEV (reference sequence). V was pared by 2 bases and J by 8 bases, with 10 bases between. This table comes from immunoSEQ multiplex PCR, and its TCRdb copy is limited to in-frame clones, with some not included. The sample lists 35,000 to 40,000 clones; more than 80% were seen once. This sequence joins TRBV27 and TRBJ1-6, with D maybe TRBD1 (6 bases). The material was PBMCs, obtained from a glioma patient whose treatment included an IDH1 peptide vaccine. The sequence came from a man aged 40-55 years with glioma. CDR3 DNA: TGTGCCAGCAGTTTAGTAGACAGGTATTCACCCCTCCACTTT. Translation gives CASSLVDRYSPLHF.